These T cell receptor beta chains were read from a single sample in a study of somatic mutations in cytotoxic T cells in rheumatoid arthritis. TCRdb keeps only in-frame clones here, not all; method: immunoSEQ multiplex PCR. This sample has 15,000 to 20,000 clones, with about four fifths found just once. Sequencing was performed on CD8+ T cells sorted from blood. All receptors come from an adult with rheumatoid arthritis. CDR3s include the opening cysteine and the closing phenylalanine or tryptophan. Each record gives: J gene, V gene, D gene, clone size, CDR3 DNA, CDR3 protein. The D gene is left open where the match is weak. Clone size appears in some rows only: once, few, many, or a class for an expanded clone.

J gene: TRBJ1-5
V gene: TRBV28
D gene: -
clone size: -
CDR3 DNA: TGTGCCAGCAAGTGGGGGCCGAGCAATCAGCCCCAGCATTTT
CDR3 protein: CASKWGPSNQPQHF

J gene: TRBJ1-2
V gene: TRBV5-1
D gene: -
clone size: -
CDR3 DNA: TGCGCCAGCAGCTTGAATCAGGGGTCGGATGGCTACACCTTC
CDR3 protein: CASSLNQGSDGYTF

J gene: TRBJ2-7
V gene: TRBV7-9
D gene: -
clone size: once
CDR3 DNA: TGTGCCAGCAGCTTAACAGTCAACTACGAGCAGTACTTC
CDR3 protein: CASSLTVNYEQYF

J gene: TRBJ2-1
V gene: TRBV11-1
D gene: -
clone size: -
CDR3 DNA: TGTGCCAGCAGTCTGGCCGGGACAGAGCAGTTCTTC
CDR3 protein: CASSLAGTEQFF

J gene: TRBJ2-5
V gene: TRBV7-8
D gene: -
clone size: -
CDR3 DNA: TGTGCCAGCAGCTTAATGGGTCGCCAAGAGACCCAGTACTTC
CDR3 protein: CASSLMGRQETQYF

J gene: TRBJ1-1
V gene: TRBV9
D gene: -
clone size: few
CDR3 DNA: TGTGCCAGCTCCGCCGAGGGGAACACTGAAGCTTTCTTT
CDR3 protein: CASSAEGNTEAFF

J gene: TRBJ2-2
V gene: TRBV5-1
D gene: TRBD1
clone size: -
CDR3 DNA: TGCGCCAGCAGCTTGGTAGGACAGGGGGCCGGGGAGCTGTTTTTT
CDR3 protein: CASSLVGQGAGELFF

J gene: TRBJ1-1
V gene: TRBV27
D gene: -
clone size: -
CDR3 DNA: TGTGCCTCACGGGGGGGGCATGCTGAAGCTTTCTTT
CDR3 protein: CASRGGHAEAFF

J gene: TRBJ1-4
V gene: TRBV6-5
D gene: TRBD1
clone size: -
CDR3 DNA: TGTGCCAGCAGTCTCAACAGGGGGAGTGAAAAACTGTTTTTT
CDR3 protein: CASSLNRGSEKLFF

J gene: TRBJ2-7
V gene: TRBV2
D gene: -
clone size: once
CDR3 DNA: TGTGCCAGCAAAGTCGACCCGACCTTCTACGAGCAGTACTTC
CDR3 protein: CASKVDPTFYEQYF

J gene: TRBJ1-6
V gene: TRBV7-8
D gene: -
clone size: -
CDR3 DNA: TGTGCCAGCAGCTTAGGAGGGGTGTGGCAGGGTCGTTCACCCCTCCACTTT
CDR3 protein: CASSLGGVWQGRSPLHF

J gene: TRBJ2-7
V gene: TRBV4-2
D gene: TRBD1
clone size: -
CDR3 DNA: TGTGCCAGCAGCATATATTTTTCGGGACAGTCCGCCTACGAGCAGTACTTC
CDR3 protein: CASSIYFSGQSAYEQYF

J gene: TRBJ2-7
V gene: TRBV27
D gene: -
clone size: -
CDR3 DNA: TGTGCCAGCAGGGGGGCCTACGAGCAGTACTTC
CDR3 protein: CASRGAYEQYF

J gene: TRBJ2-3
V gene: TRBV7-2
D gene: -
clone size: -
CDR3 DNA: TGTGCCAGCAGCTTAGATCTGGGTCGGGACACAGATACGCAGTATTTT
CDR3 protein: CASSLDLGRDTDTQYF

J gene: TRBJ1-1
V gene: TRBV27
D gene: -
clone size: -
CDR3 DNA: TGTGCCAGCAGTGAACAGGGCACTGAAGCTTTCTTT
CDR3 protein: CASSEQGTEAFF

J gene: TRBJ2-7
V gene: TRBV9
D gene: TRBD2
clone size: -
CDR3 DNA: TGTGCCAGCAGCGACGGGACTAGCTACGTTGGCGAGCAGTACTTC
CDR3 protein: CASSDGTSYVGEQYF

J gene: TRBJ2-7
V gene: TRBV2
D gene: TRBD1
clone size: -
CDR3 DNA: TGTGCCAGCATAGGGACAGCGGACGAGCAGTACTTC
CDR3 protein: CASIGTADEQYF

J gene: TRBJ2-3
V gene: TRBV5-4
D gene: TRBD2
clone size: -
CDR3 DNA: TGTGCCACTATAATAGCGGGAAGCACAGATACGCAGTATTTT
CDR3 protein: CATIIAGSTDTQYF

J gene: TRBJ2-7
V gene: TRBV5-6
D gene: -
clone size: large
CDR3 DNA: TGTGCCAGCAGCTTGGACTACGAGCAGTACTTC
CDR3 protein: CASSLDYEQYF

J gene: TRBJ1-1
V gene: TRBV11-3
D gene: -
clone size: -
CDR3 DNA: TGTGCCAGCAGCTCCGGGGGGCAGAGAGAAGCTTTCTTT
CDR3 protein: CASSSGGQREAFF

J gene: TRBJ1-2
V gene: TRBV5-1
D gene: TRBD1
clone size: -
CDR3 DNA: TGCGCCAGCAGCTGGACAGGGGCCGGCTACACCTTC
CDR3 protein: CASSWTGAGYTF

J gene: TRBJ2-7
V gene: TRBV7-8
D gene: -
clone size: -
CDR3 DNA: TGTGCCAGCAGCTGGGGGTCCTACGAGCAGTACTTC
CDR3 protein: CASSWGSYEQYF

J gene: TRBJ2-7
V gene: TRBV4-3
D gene: -
clone size: -
CDR3 DNA: TGCGCCAGCAGCCAAGATAATGCCGGGCAGAGGAGCTCCTACGAGCAGTACTTC
CDR3 protein: CASSQDNAGQRSSYEQYF

J gene: TRBJ1-2
V gene: TRBV27
D gene: -
clone size: -
CDR3 DNA: TGTGCCAGCAGTTTTGGCAGGTTCTATGGCTACACCTTC
CDR3 protein: CASSFGRFYGYTF

J gene: TRBJ1-5
V gene: TRBV7-7
D gene: -
clone size: medium-sized
CDR3 DNA: TGTGCCAGCAGCTTAGGCGGGCAGACTCGTGGCAATCAGCCCCAGCATTTT
CDR3 protein: CASSLGGQTRGNQPQHF

J gene: TRBJ2-5
V gene: TRBV7-9
D gene: -
clone size: once
CDR3 DNA: TGTGCCAGCAGCCCGCCCTACAGGAACCAAGAGACCCAGTACTTC
CDR3 protein: CASSPPYRNQETQYF

J gene: TRBJ2-7
V gene: TRBV4-2
D gene: -
clone size: -
CDR3 DNA: TGTGCCAGCGGAGACAGTGACGAGCAGTACTTC
CDR3 protein: CASGDSDEQYF

J gene: TRBJ2-1
V gene: TRBV15
D gene: -
clone size: -
CDR3 DNA: TGTGCCACCAGCACTTCCCGGGACACCCTGCGGAGTGAGCAGTTCTTC
CDR3 protein: CATSTSRDTLRSEQFF

J gene: TRBJ2-7
V gene: TRBV5-6
D gene: TRBD2
clone size: -
CDR3 DNA: TGTGCCAGCAGCTTTCGGGCGGGAGGACTACACGAGCAGTACTTC
CDR3 protein: CASSFRAGGLHEQYF

J gene: TRBJ2-2
V gene: TRBV4-2
D gene: TRBD2
clone size: -
CDR3 DNA: TGTGCCAGCAGCCTTGGACTAGCGGGGCAATACACCGGGGAGCTGTTTTTT
CDR3 protein: CASSLGLAGQYTGELFF

J gene: TRBJ2-3
V gene: TRBV7-9
D gene: -
clone size: -
CDR3 DNA: TGTGCCAGCAGCTACAGGAAGGATACGCAGTATTTT
CDR3 protein: CASSYRKDTQYF

J gene: TRBJ1-1
V gene: TRBV6-5
D gene: -
clone size: few
CDR3 DNA: TGTGCCAGCAGTTCTGGCCAGAACACTGAAGCTTTCTTT
CDR3 protein: CASSSGQNTEAFF

J gene: TRBJ2-7
V gene: TRBV5-1
D gene: -
clone size: -
CDR3 DNA: TGTGCCAGCAGCTTGGACTACGAGCAGTACTTC
CDR3 protein: CASSLDYEQYF

J gene: TRBJ2-5
V gene: TRBV14
D gene: -
clone size: -
CDR3 DNA: TGTGCCAGCAGCTTACAAGAGGTCCAAGAGACCCAGTACTTC
CDR3 protein: CASSLQEVQETQYF

J gene: TRBJ1-2
V gene: TRBV9
D gene: -
clone size: once
CDR3 DNA: TGTGCCAGCAGCACTTGGACAGAACCAAACTATGGCTACACCTTC
CDR3 protein: CASSTWTEPNYGYTF